Detailed here is one T cell receptor (beta chain). This record comes from a study of blood T cell repertoires in COVID-19. The overall study: PBMCs, B-cell-depleted T cells, or T cells were the source of the cDNA or gDNA that made up the material.

Authors' processing steps: Nucleated cell number was recorded as an estimate derived from reference gene primer amplification. TCRdb's copy holds only in-frame clones and misses some; the assay was immunoSEQ multiplex PCR. V, J and clone size are taken as reported in that table, and D and trimming were inferred from the DNA itself. Among 400,000 to 450,000 clones, around 90% were seen once, and the ten largest hold roughly 0.87%. Germline lookup yields CDR1 SGHVS and CDR2 FQNEAQ. The V segment lost 2 bases and the J segment 4 bases; nucleotides outside the gene matches: 8. The CDR3 has 17 residues. Seattle patient enrollment occurred during active infection, with longitudinal follow-up thereafter.

Sequenced: peripheral blood. The chain combines TRBV7-8 with TRBJ1-5; 10 bases agree with TRBD1. The clonotype comes from a man younger than 30 with COVID-19, enrolled during active disease. DNA for the CDR3: TGTGCCAGCAGCTTAACTGGCGGGACAGGGGTTAATCAGCCCCAGCATTTT. It encodes CASSLTGGTGVNQPQHF. The whole variable domain, remainder taken from reference TRBV7-8 and TRBJ1-5, is GAGVSQSPRYKVAKRGQDVALRCDPISGHVSLFWYQQALGQGPEFLTYFQNEAQLDKSGLPSDRFFAERPEGSVSTLKIQRTQQEDSAVYLCASSLTGGTGVNQPQHFGDGTRLSIL.